This TCR beta chain was recovered during a study of regulatory T cells in long-lasting Graves disease. This clonotype was counted at least ten times. The germline V gene encodes CDR1 SGDLS and CDR2 YYNGEE. Trimming left V 4 bases short and J 2 bases short, with 13 bases between. The CDR3 length is 15 residues. The time point here: newly diagnosed GD, antithyroid drugs for less than 3 months. Making the TCR library involved RNA that had been extracted from PBMCs. iRepertoire HTBI primers and Arm-PCR of CDR3 regions built TCR beta libraries. TCRdb re-called the multiplex PCR reads through MiXCR, storing one row per CDR3 protein. Here the sample spans roughly 380,000 distinct CDR3 sequences, roughly a sixth being singletons. The sample also formed part of further work on T cells in Graves' hyperthyroidism and ophthalmopathy. From that report: Graves' hyperthyroidism qualified as stable when ophthalmopathy did not progress within 18 months.

This clonotype was sampled from a middle-aged man with Graves disease. The chain carries TRBV9 and TRBJ2-1; no reliable D call. The sequenced sample was peripheral blood mononuclear cells (PBMCs), obtained at new diagnosis, from a patient treated with antithyroid drugs. CDR3 nucleotides: TGTGCCAGCAGCCCTAGGGAAAAGACCTACAATGAGCAGTTCTTC. This translates into CASSPREKTYNEQFF. Full variable domain (remainder filled in from reference TRBV9 and TRBJ2-1): DSGVTQTPKHLITATGQRVTLRCSPRSGDLSVYWYQQSLDQGLQFLIQYYNGEERAKGNILERFSAQQFPDLHSELNLSSLELGDSALYFCASSPREKTYNEQFFGPGTRLTVL.